These 24 T cell receptor beta chains came from one sample sequenced in a study of blood T cell repertoires in COVID-19. Using immunoSEQ multiplex PCR, the repertoire was profiled, and TCRdb retains in-frame clones only, with some absent. The profile covers some 490,000 clones, with about 85% appearing a single time and more than 7.5% taken by the ten largest. Sequencing was performed on PBMCs or T cells enriched from blood (not recorded which). The receptors derive from a woman aged 55 to 70 who had recovered from COVID-19.

The chain combines TRBV6-5 with TRBJ1-3; D remains ambiguous. Per the germline V gene, CDR1 is MNHEY and CDR2 is SVGAGI. The CDR3 covers 14 residues. V shed 4 bases and J shed 4 bases, with 11 bases lying between them. Here the CDR3 DNA reads TGTGCCAGCAGTTGGGGAGGCGAGGGAAACACCATATATTTT. It is translated as CASSWGGEGNTIYF.

The chain recombines TRBV5-1 with TRBJ2-2; TRBD1 agrees at 8 bases. This CDR3 is built from 16 residues. CDR1 and CDR2 from the germline V gene are SGHRS and YFSETQ. Losses at the gene ends were 0 bases for V and 4 bases for J; bases not matched to a gene: 5. The CDR3 spells CASSLGSTGGTGELFF. The DNA for the CDR3 is TGCGCCAGCAGCTTGGGGAGCACAGGGGGCACCGGGGAGCTGTTTTTT. Combining the CDR3 with reference TRBV5-1 and TRBJ2-2 gives the whole variable domain KAGVTQTPRYLIKTRGQQVTLSCSPISGHRSVSWYQQTPGQGLQFLFEYFSETQRNKGNFPGRFSGRQFSNSRSEMNVSTLELGDSALYLCASSLGSTGGTGELFFGEGSRLTVL.

This rearrangement joins TRBV7-9 to TRBJ2-7; 9 bases align to TRBD1. With V trimmed by 3 bases and J by 5 bases, 14 bases remained unmatched. CDR1 and CDR2 (germline): SEHNR, FQNEAQ (reference sequence). The CDR3 spans 17 residues. CDR3 in amino acids: CASSLIPGQGAPHEQYV. The CDR3 DNA reads as TGTGCCAGCAGCTTGATACCGGGACAGGGCGCACCCCACGAGCAGTACGTC.

The rearrangement links TRBV5-1 to TRBJ1-1; tentatively, D is TRBD1 (5 bases). Per germline, CDR1 SGHRS and CDR2 YFSETQ. Deletions cut 6 bases from V and 1 base from J, with 10 bases between. The CDR3 sequence is 13 residues long. The CDR3 spells CASTFDRNTEAFF. The CDR3 bases are TGCGCCAGCACGTTCGACAGGAACACTGAAGCTTTCTTT.

The genes are TRBV10-3 and TRBJ2-2; the match to TRBD1 covers 10 bases. CDR1 is ENHRY and CDR2 is SYGVKD in the germline V gene. J lost 4 bases, V lost 8 bases, and 7 bases had no gene match. This CDR3 has 15 residues. CDR3 bases: TGTGCCATCGGTGCGACAGGGGGCTTCACCGGGGAGCTGTTTTTT. Residues: CAIGATGGFTGELFF.

The J gene is TRBJ1-1, the V gene TRBV6-1; possible D gene TRBD1, 5 bases. V was clipped by 7 bases and J by 11 bases, with 20 bases between them. From germline, CDR1 is MNHNS and CDR2 SASEGT. This CDR3 region has 13 residues. The CDR3 reads CASTQGESTRAFF. CDR3 bases: TGTGCCAGCACCCAGGGCGAATCCACTCGGGCTTTCTTT.

About this clone: Additional DNA sequences in this sample encode the identical CDR3. J is TRBJ1-3 and V is TRBV5-1; D is undetermined. From germline, CDR1 is SGHRS and CDR2 YFSETQ. V gave up 2 bases and J gave up 1 base, with 7 bases separating them. The CDR3 runs to 14 residues. CDR3 in amino acids: CASSLSGSGNTIYF. CDR3 DNA sequence: TGCGCCAGCAGCTTATCCGGGTCTGGAAACACCATATATTTT.

The chain has TRBV2 and TRBJ1-2; TRBD1 is a possible D gene (5 bases). Between the trimmed V and J ends, which lost 0 bases and 4 bases, there was a span of 15 bases. This CDR3 spans 16 amino acids. CDR1 is SNHLY and CDR2 is FYNNEI in the germline V gene. CDR3 protein: CASSEAHQGAGYGYTF. The CDR3, as DNA: TGTGCCAGCAGTGAAGCGCACCAGGGCGCTGGCTATGGCTACACCTTC.

The CDR3 nucleotides read TGTGCCAGCACTCTTAGCGGGGGGAACGAGCAGTACTTC. Amino acids: CASTLSGGNEQYF. The V call is TRBV2, the J call TRBJ2-7, with TRBD2 identical over 10 bases. With V trimmed by 7 bases and J by 5 bases, 5 bases remained unmatched. CDR3 size: 13 residues. Per germline, CDR1 SNHLY and CDR2 FYNNEI.

This chain links TRBV19 with TRBJ1-6, with 7 bases fitting TRBD1. With V trimmed by 5 bases and J by 8 bases, 6 bases remained unmatched. From germline, CDR1 is LNHDA and CDR2 SQIVND (reference sequence). The CDR3 is 14 amino acids. The CDR3 DNA reads TGTGCCAGTAGTCTCGGGACAGACTATTCACCCCTCCACTTT. It codes for CASSLGTDYSPLHF.

This chain links TRBV21-1 with TRBJ1-2; TRBD1 is the table's D call and was not checked against the DNA. TRBV21-1 is a pseudogene locus. The CDR3 is 15 amino acids. The CDR3 spells CASSQLSPDTYGYTF. Here the CDR3 DNA reads TGTGCCAGCAGTCAATTGTCGCCAGACACCTATGGCTACACCTTC.

The rearrangement joins TRBV6-5 to TRBJ1-2; the match to TRBD1 covers 7 bases. The CDR3 contains 13 residues. The germline gives CDR1 MNHEY, CDR2 SVGAGI. Germline trimming cut 5 bases from V and 4 bases from J; bases unmatched to any gene: 4. CDR3 residues: CASSTGTAYGYTF. The CDR3 DNA reads TGTGCCAGCAGTACCGGGACAGCCTATGGCTACACCTTC.

The chain combines TRBV4-2 with TRBJ1-4, with 8 bases lining up with TRBD1. The trim removed 2 bases at V and 8 bases at J, leaving 7 bases unmatched. The CDR3 is made up of 15 amino acids. The V gene's germline CDR1 is LGHNA and CDR2 YNFKEQ. The DNA for the CDR3 is TGTGCCAGCAGCCAACCGGACAGGGTGGACGAAAAACTGTTTTTT. This sequence encodes CASSQPDRVDEKLFF.

The V and J genes are TRBV4-1 and TRBJ2-7; no firm D call. This CDR3 is built from 13 residues. The germline V and J ends were trimmed by 0 bases and 4 bases, with 7 bases remaining between them. The germline V gene has CDR1 MGHRA and CDR2 YSYEKL. The DNA for the CDR3 is TGCGCCAGCAGCCAAGAACTGAAATACGAGCAGTACTTC. Its protein is CASSQELKYEQYF.

This clone was detected once. The chain carries TRBV12-3 or TRBV12-4 and TRBJ2-2; D remains ambiguous. The CDR3 runs to 12 residues. Trimming stripped 4 bases from V and 4 bases from J, with 4 bases between. The CDR3 coding sequence is TGTGCCAGCAGTTCATCCACCGGGGAGCTGTTTTTT. As protein: CASSSSTGELFF.

This clone has only one observation. J is TRBJ2-7 and V is TRBV11-3, with a possible D match to TRBD2 (7 bases). Trimming removed 5 bases from V and 7 bases from J, with 18 bases in between. CDR1 is SGHNT, CDR2 YENEEA, per germline. This CDR3 contains 14 residues. CDR3 DNA sequence: TGTGCCAGCAGCCCAAGGGGAGGGGGATTTGAGCAGTACTTC. Protein product: CASSPRGGGFEQYF.

The chain employs TRBV28 and TRBJ1-1, with D possibly matching TRBD1 (5 bases). V gave up 2 bases and J gave up 0 bases, with 7 bases separating them. The V gene's germline CDR1 is MDHEN and CDR2 SYDVKM. The CDR3 extends over 14 amino acids. The CDR3 spells CASSLRGMNTEAFF. CDR3 DNA: TGTGCCAGCAGTTTACGGGGGATGAACACTGAAGCTTTCTTT.

The genes are TRBV5-1 and TRBJ1-2; 7 nucleotides align to TRBD1. The germline V gene encodes CDR1 SGHRS and CDR2 YFSETQ. V lost 0 bases to trimming and J lost 8 bases; unmatched junction nucleotides: 7. CDR3 size: 14 residues. DNA of the CDR3: TGCGCCAGCAGCTTGGAACCCGGACAGGAGGGCTACACCTTC. Protein: CASSLEPGQEGYTF.

The chain recombines TRBV4-1 with TRBJ1-2, with D possibly matching TRBD1 (6 bases). The V gene's germline CDR1 is MGHRA and CDR2 YSYEKL. With 0 bases removed from V and 8 bases from J, the gap between germline ends came to 10 bases. The CDR3 runs 13 residues. The CDR3 nucleotides read TGCGCCAGCAGCCAAGAACCAGGGGACGGCTACACCTTC. Translated: CASSQEPGDGYTF.

V is TRBV3-1 (or the pseudogene TRBV3-2) and J is TRBJ2-3, with TRBD2 matching 12 bases. The CDR3 sequence is 18 residues long. Per germline, CDR1 LGHDT and CDR2 YNNKEL (reference sequence). With 2 bases clipped from V and 5 bases from J, the junction kept 11 bases outside the gene matches. The CDR3 DNA is TGTGCCAGCAGCCAATATTGGGCTAGCGGGGGGGGTGTAGATACGCAGTATTTT. Its translation is CASSQYWASGGGVDTQYF.

In this sample, this clone turned up once. The V call is TRBV18, the J call TRBJ2-1; a weak D match, TRBD1 (5 bases). CDR3 length: 15 residues. V was cut by 4 bases and J by 3 bases, with 13 bases left in between. Germline V CDR1 and CDR2: KGHSH, LQKENI. The CDR3 nucleotides are TGTGCCAGCTCACAAACAGGAGTCCTCTACAATGAGCAGTTCTTC. Its protein product is CASSQTGVLYNEQFF.

The chain combines TRBV7-8 with TRBJ2-7; 7 nucleotides align to TRBD1. J lost 12 bases, V lost 1 base, and 6 bases had no gene match. The CDR3 sequence is 12 residues long. Per the germline V gene, CDR1 is SGHVS and CDR2 is FQNEAQ. CDR3 residues: CASSLVPDRWYV. The CDR3 region has the DNA TGTGCCAGCAGCTTAGTCCCGGACAGGTGGTACGTC.

The count of this clone is one. The chain employs TRBV5-1 and TRBJ1-2; no definite D call. The CDR3 covers 13 residues. V was pared by 1 base and J by 4 bases, with 8 bases between. Germline values: CDR1 SGHRS, CDR2 YFSETQ. This CDR3 reads CASSLPGSYGYTF. Here the CDR3 DNA reads TGCGCCAGCAGCTTGCCAGGAAGCTATGGCTACACCTTC.

The chain has TRBV4-1 and TRBJ1-3; TRBD1 is a possible D gene (5 bases). The CDR3 has 16 amino acids. V lost 1 base and J lost 2, with 12 bases in between. Germline CDR1 is MGHRA and CDR2 is YSYEKL. The CDR3 region is CASSQGYGQPGNTIYF. The CDR3 nucleotides are TGCGCCAGCAGCCAAGGTTATGGACAACCTGGAAACACCATATATTTT.